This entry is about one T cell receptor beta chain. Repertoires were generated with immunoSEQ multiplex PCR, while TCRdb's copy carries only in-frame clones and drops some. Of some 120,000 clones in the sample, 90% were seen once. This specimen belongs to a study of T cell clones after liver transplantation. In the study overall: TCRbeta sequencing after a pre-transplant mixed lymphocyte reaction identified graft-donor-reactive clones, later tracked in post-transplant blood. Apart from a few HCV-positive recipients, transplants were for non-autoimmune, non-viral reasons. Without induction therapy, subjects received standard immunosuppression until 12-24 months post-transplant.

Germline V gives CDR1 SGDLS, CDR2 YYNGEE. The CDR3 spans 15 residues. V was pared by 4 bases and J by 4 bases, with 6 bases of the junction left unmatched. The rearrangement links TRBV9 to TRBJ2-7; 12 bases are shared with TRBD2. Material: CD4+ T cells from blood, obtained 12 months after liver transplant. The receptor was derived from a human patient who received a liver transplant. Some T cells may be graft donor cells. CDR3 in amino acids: CASSPGLAGTYEQYF. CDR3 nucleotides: TGTGCCAGCAGCCCGGGACTAGCGGGCACTTACGAGCAGTACTTC.